Here is one T cell receptor beta chain with its context. Authors' analysis steps: Nucleated cell number was recorded as an estimate derived from reference gene primer amplification. Sequencing used immunoSEQ multiplex PCR; TCRdb keeps in-frame clones, though not all of them. V and J calls plus clone size are reproduced from that table; the DNA served to infer D and trimming. The sample holds around 160,000 clones; 70% to 90% are singletons and the top ten take 6.5% to 9.5%. This sample is drawn from a study of blood T cell repertoires in COVID-19. Overall study context: The origin of the acute and convalescent COVID-19 samples was the United States, Italy and Spain.

The CDR3 is 15 amino acids. The V end lost 1 base, the J end lost 5 bases, and 11 bases lay between the germline ends. In germline, CDR1 is LGHDT, CDR2 YNNKEL (reference sequence). Sequenced: peripheral blood. The rearrangement links TRBV3-1 (or the pseudogene TRBV3-2) to TRBJ1-4; unclear D gene. This receptor was identified in a woman aged 60-70 years with COVID-19, enrolled during active disease. The CDR3 sequence: CASSQVGVENEKLFF. The CDR3 DNA is TGTGCCAGCAGCCAAGTTGGCGTGGAGAATGAAAAACTGTTTTTT.